This TCR beta chain appears in the sequencing data of a study of T-cell reconstitution after alpha-beta-depleted transplantation in children. Study-level points and caveats: By about two months after transplant, alpha-beta T cells reportedly arose from several hundred graft clones that had expanded. Newly produced T cells mostly provided counts and TCRbeta diversity after one year, as hyperexpanded clones declined.

The CDR3 covers 15 residues. CDR1 MNHEY and CDR2 SVGEGT come from the germline V gene. V was clipped by 0 bases and J by 0 bases, with 9 bases between them. As it was prepared, the TCRbeta library received unique molecular identifiers. TCRdb passed the PCR reads through MiXCR, listing each CDR3 protein once. The sample has around 960,000 distinct CDR3 sequences; about 29% are singletons. This clonotype has more than one count but fewer than ten. What it binds is unknown. The sequenced sample was PBMCs, mostly from graft donor cells, obtained 360 days after TCRalphabeta/CD19-depleted stem cell transplant. The chain joins TRBV6-2 or TRBV6-3 to TRBJ2-7, with no clear D. The source of this sequence is a boy under three years old who had a stem cell transplant for SCID, so the T cells may come from the graft donor. CDR3 nucleotides: TGTGCCAGCAGTTACTCGGGCGGCAGCTCCTACGAGCAGTACTTC. Protein sequence: CASSYSGGSSYEQYF.